This TCR beta chain was recorded in a study of shared clonotypes between healthy human individuals. General study results and limits: Compared with memory subsets, naive subsets generally had larger estimated richness. A few donors had roughly 5.2% of their naive CD4 clonotypes in common.

Comments on this clone: Antigen: not known.

The ends were cut back, 0 bases at V and 1 base at J, with 12 bases in the middle. Germline-derived CDR1 and CDR2 are SGHTA and FQGTGA. The CDR3 totals 17 residues. In replicate PCRs of sorted subsets, approximately 210 ng DNA, approximately 32,000 T cell genomes, was used. Only in-frame clones appear in the TCRdb table, and some are missing; sequencing was by immunoSEQ multiplex PCR. The table lists about 690,000 clones, 90% of them singletons, with around a third in the top ten. The sequence derives from a man aged 18 to 35 in good health. Some clones in this sample may be carry-over from other donors' samples. This chain links TRBV7-3 with TRBJ2-2, with D possibly matching TRBD2 (6 bases). The sequencing input was memory CD8+ T cells from PBMCs. Subset here: CD45RO+ cells pooled with CCR7-negative TemRA cells. This chain's CDR3 is CASSLTAGGENTGELFF. The CDR3 nucleotides are TGTGCCAGCAGCTTAACGGCCGGCGGGGAGAACACCGGGGAGCTGTTTTTT.